The entry below gives a single T cell receptor beta chain sequence along with its context. Clones were read by immunoSEQ multiplex PCR, and TCRdb kept only the in-frame ones, dropping some. Seen here are approximately 36,000 clones, more than 75% observed once, and the top ten hold more than 5.5%. The CDR3 is 18 residues long. V shed 3 bases and J 3 bases; nucleotides not matched to a gene: 7. CDR1 is SNHLY and CDR2 is FYNNEI in the germline V gene. The data stem from a study of T cell changes during pregnancy in multiple sclerosis. The TCR was taken from a female donor with multiple sclerosis, enrolled in a pregnancy study. The specimen was CD8+ T cells from peripheral blood mononuclear cells, collected in the third trimester of pregnancy. The chain recombines TRBV2 with TRBJ2-1, with 14 bases identical to TRBD2. CDR3 sequence reads: CASSEATSGGAGYNEQFF. The CDR3 DNA follows: TGTGCCAGCAGTGAGGCGACTAGCGGGGGGGCCGGCTACAATGAGCAGTTCTTC. The full variable domain, completed using reference TRBV2 and TRBJ2-1, is EPEVTQTPSHQVTQMGQEVILRCVPISNHLYFYWYRQILGQKVEFLVSFYNNEISEKSEIFDDQFSVERPDGSNFTLKIRSTKLEDSAMYFCASSEATSGGAGYNEQFFGPGTRLTVL.